The 9 T cell receptor beta chains in this list originate from one sample, sequenced in a study of shared clonotypes between healthy human individuals. Sequencing was performed with immunoSEQ multiplex PCR; in TCRdb, only in-frame clones are kept and a portion is missing. The sample yields some 2.1 million clones, about 94% seen once. In the naive CD8 group, cells lacked CD45RO and were positively selected for CCR7, so terminally differentiated effector memory CD45RA+ cells were left out. Sequencing was done on a sample of naive CD8+ T cells from PBMCs. The receptor set was obtained from a man between 18 and 29 years old in good health. Some clones in this sample may be carry-over from other donors' samples.

This chain connects TRBV28 to TRBJ2-5; 7 bases agree with TRBD1. The CDR3 is 15 amino acids. V shed 3 bases and J 5 bases; nucleotides not matched to a gene: 9. Germline V gene sequence: CDR1 MDHEN, CDR2 SYDVKM. CDR3 region: CASSFNTGAGETQYF. CDR3 nucleotides: TGTGCCAGCAGTTTTAATACAGGGGCTGGGGAGACCCAGTACTTC.

The rearrangement joins TRBV5-4 to TRBJ2-6; maybe TRBD1 (5 bases). CDR3 size: 19 residues. Germline-derived CDR1 and CDR2 are SGHNT and YYREEE (reference sequence). The V gene lost 0 bases and the J gene lost 4 bases, with 20 bases spanning the gap. CDR3 DNA sequence: TGTGCCAGCAGCTTGGGTGTGCGGCAGGGTCTCGAAGGGGCCAACGTCCTGACTTTC. Translated, it gives CASSLGVRQGLEGANVLTF.

The rearrangement uses TRBV7-9 and TRBJ2-7; 8 nucleotides match TRBD1. V gave up 6 bases and J gave up 5 bases; unmatched junction bases: 12. This CDR3 has 15 amino acids. Looked up from germline, CDR1 is SEHNR and CDR2 is FQNEAQ (reference sequence). The CDR3 region has the DNA TGTGCCAGCAGATCCTCCCGGACAGGGCTCCACGAGCAGTACTTC. It specifies CASRSSRTGLHEQYF.

This clone was counted a single time. CDR3 nucleotide sequence: TGTGCCAGCAGCCCCCGCTTAGCCACAGAAGATACGCAGTATTTT. Residues: CASSPRLATEDTQYF. This chain uses TRBV9 with TRBJ2-3; D uncertain. The CDR3 totals 15 residues. Deletions cut 4 bases from V and 5 bases from J, with 17 bases between. Germline CDR1 reads SGDLS; CDR2 reads YYNGEE.

The chain employs TRBV7-9 and TRBJ2-4; a possible D gene is TRBD2 (6 bases). Trimming left V 5 bases short and J 1 base short, with 18 bases between. From germline, CDR1 is SEHNR and CDR2 FQNEAQ (reference sequence). This CDR3 region has 17 residues. The CDR3: CASSAGDGGLAKNIQYF. The CDR3, as DNA: TGTGCCAGCAGCGCTGGGGACGGGGGTTTGGCCAAAAACATTCAGTACTTC.

This clone showed up just once. The rearrangement uses TRBV6-1 and TRBJ2-4; D is ambiguous. The CDR3 is made up of 15 amino acids. Germline assignment: CDR1 MNHNS and CDR2 SASEGT. V lost 1 base to trimming and J lost 0 bases, with 7 bases between them. CDR3 in amino acids: CASSEEWGAKNIQYF. As DNA, the CDR3 is TGTGCCAGCAGTGAAGAGTGGGGAGCCAAAAACATTCAGTACTTC.

The J gene is TRBJ1-2, the V gene TRBV30; no reliable D call. The CDR3 is 14 residues long. CDR1 is GTSNPN, CDR2 SVGIG, per germline (reference sequence). Trimming cost V 0 bases and J 4 bases, with 12 bases left between them. CDR3 sequence: CAWSVLGYGYGYTF. The DNA for the CDR3 is TGTGCCTGGAGTGTACTAGGGTACGGCTATGGCTACACCTTC. The full variable domain, rest sourced from reference TRBV30 and TRBJ1-2, is SQTIHQWPATLVQPVGSPLSLECTVEGTSNPNLYWYRQAAGRGLQLLFYSVGIGQISSEVPQNLSASRPQDRQFILSSKKLLLSDSGFYLCAWSVLGYGYGYTFGSGTRLTVV.

V and J are TRBV27 and TRBJ1-1, with a possible D match to TRBD1 (6 bases). The CDR3 is made up of 14 amino acids. Between the trimmed V and J ends, which lost 7 bases and 2 bases, there was a span of 14 bases. CDR1 MNHEY and CDR2 SMNVEV come from the germline V gene (reference sequence). The CDR3 DNA sequence: TGTGCCAGCAAGTGGGGGGCCCTTAACACTGAAGCTTTCTTT. Translated: CASKWGALNTEAFF.

The chain has TRBV7-3 and TRBJ2-1; TRBD2 matches 8 bases. CDR1 is SGHTA and CDR2 is FQGTGA in the germline V gene. This CDR3 contains 15 residues. V dropped 1 base and J dropped 5; count of bases not matched to a gene: 4. The chain's CDR3 is CASSLISGSNNEQFF. The CDR3 region has the DNA TGTGCCAGCAGCTTAATCAGCGGGAGCAACAATGAGCAGTTCTTC.